This TCR beta chain was documented in a study of shared clonotypes between healthy human individuals. Study-wide points: Non-shared clonotypes displayed generation probabilities falling below those of clonotypes present in all four donors. At large depth, rarefaction still showed sorted-subset sequencing to be incomplete.

The protocol was immunoSEQ multiplex PCR, while the TCRdb copy is restricted to in-frame clones and leaves out a portion. There are about 320,000 clones in the sample; roughly 84% occur only once, and around 16% lies in the top ten. A remark on this clone: Antigen specificity is unknown. Different DNA sequences within this sample yield the same CDR3.

This receptor was taken from a man aged 18 to 29 in good health. Material: memory CD8+ T cells sorted from blood. Subset here: CD45RO+ cells pooled with CCR7-negative TemRA cells.

CDR3 nucleotide sequence: TGCGCCAGCAGCCTGACAGGGGGCGGGTACGAGCAGTACTTC. Encoded protein: CASSLTGGGYEQYF. V and J are TRBV4-1 and TRBJ2-7, with TRBD1 identical over 10 bases. Trimming took 4 bases from V and 4 from J; bases not matched to a gene: 4. The CDR3 is made up of 14 amino acids. Germline V gives CDR1 MGHRA, CDR2 YSYEKL.